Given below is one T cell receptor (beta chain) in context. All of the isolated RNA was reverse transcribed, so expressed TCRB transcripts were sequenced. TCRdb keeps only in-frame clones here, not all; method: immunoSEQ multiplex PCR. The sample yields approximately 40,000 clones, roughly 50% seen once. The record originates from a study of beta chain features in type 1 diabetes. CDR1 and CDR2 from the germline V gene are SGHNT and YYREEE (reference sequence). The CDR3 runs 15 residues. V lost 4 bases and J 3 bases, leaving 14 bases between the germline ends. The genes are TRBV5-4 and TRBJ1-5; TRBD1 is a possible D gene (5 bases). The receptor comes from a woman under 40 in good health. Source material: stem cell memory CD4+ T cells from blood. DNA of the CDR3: TGTGCCAGCAGCGTCGATGGGGCGAACAATCAGCCCCAGCATTTT. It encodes CASSVDGANNQPQHF.